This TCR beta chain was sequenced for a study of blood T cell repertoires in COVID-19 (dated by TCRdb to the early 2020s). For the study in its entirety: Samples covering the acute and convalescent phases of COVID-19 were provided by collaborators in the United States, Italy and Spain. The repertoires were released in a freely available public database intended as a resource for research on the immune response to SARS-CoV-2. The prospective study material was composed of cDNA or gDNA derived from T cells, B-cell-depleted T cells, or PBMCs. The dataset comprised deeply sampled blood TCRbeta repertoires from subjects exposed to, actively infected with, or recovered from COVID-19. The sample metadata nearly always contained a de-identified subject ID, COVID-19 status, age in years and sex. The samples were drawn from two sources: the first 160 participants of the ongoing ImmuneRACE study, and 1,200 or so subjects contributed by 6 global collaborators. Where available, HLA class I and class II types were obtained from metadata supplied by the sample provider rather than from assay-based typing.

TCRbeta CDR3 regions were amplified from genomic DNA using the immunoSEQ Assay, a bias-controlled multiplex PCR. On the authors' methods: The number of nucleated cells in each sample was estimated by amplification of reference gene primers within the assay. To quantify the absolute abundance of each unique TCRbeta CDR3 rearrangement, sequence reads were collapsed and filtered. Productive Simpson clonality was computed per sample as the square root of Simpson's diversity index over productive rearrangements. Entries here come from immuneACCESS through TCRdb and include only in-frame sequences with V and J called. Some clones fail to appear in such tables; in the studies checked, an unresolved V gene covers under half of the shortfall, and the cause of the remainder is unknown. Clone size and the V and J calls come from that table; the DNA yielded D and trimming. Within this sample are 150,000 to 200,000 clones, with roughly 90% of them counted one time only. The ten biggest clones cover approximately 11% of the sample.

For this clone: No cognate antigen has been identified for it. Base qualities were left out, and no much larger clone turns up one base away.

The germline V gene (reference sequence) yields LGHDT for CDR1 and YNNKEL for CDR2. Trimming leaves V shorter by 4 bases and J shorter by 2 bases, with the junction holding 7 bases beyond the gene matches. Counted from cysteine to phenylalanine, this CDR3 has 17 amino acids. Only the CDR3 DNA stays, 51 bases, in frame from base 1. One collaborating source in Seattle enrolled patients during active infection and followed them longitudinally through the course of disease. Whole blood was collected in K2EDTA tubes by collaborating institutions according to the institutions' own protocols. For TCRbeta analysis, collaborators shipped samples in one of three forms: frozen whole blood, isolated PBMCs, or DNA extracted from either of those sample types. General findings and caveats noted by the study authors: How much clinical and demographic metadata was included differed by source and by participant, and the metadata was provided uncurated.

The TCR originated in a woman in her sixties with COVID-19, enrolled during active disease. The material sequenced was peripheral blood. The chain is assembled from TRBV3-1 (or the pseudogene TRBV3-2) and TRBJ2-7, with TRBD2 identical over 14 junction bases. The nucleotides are TGTGCCAGCAGCCCGAGGAGACTAGCGGGAGGGCCCTACGAGCAGTACTTC. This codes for CASSPRRLAGGPYEQYF.